This T cell receptor beta chain was identified in a study of identical twins. A single record per CDR3 protein comes from TCRdb applying MiXCR to the 5' RACE reads. The data contain some 560,000 distinct CDR3 sequences, approximately 9.6% of them singletons. As concerns this clonotype: Antigen unknown.

Study results and caveats: The authors drew conclusions from cross-sectional statistical analysis rather than following the same donors. Out-of-frame beta chain sequences displayed weaker excess sharing between twins. Memory repertoires lacked the insertion deficit that abundant cord blood beta clonotypes showed.

Trimming cost V 4 bases and J 0 bases, with 10 bases left between them. Germline CDR1 and CDR2: SGHRS and YFSETQ. This CDR3 has 14 amino acids. The same sample was also used in a study of yellow fever vaccine responses in identical twins.

The sequence was collected from a woman aged 18-30 years in good health. The gene calls are TRBV5-1 and TRBJ1-2; D perhaps matches TRBD1 (5 bases). Sequenced input: PBMCs. In DNA form, the CDR3 reads TGCGCCAGCAGCCCACAGACAGCTAACTATGGCTACACCTTC. Translating it yields CASSPQTANYGYTF.